Reported below is one TCR beta chain. What it binds is not known. These data are taken from a study of T cells in localized non-small cell lung cancer. The CDR3 contains 15 residues. Germline values: CDR1 KGHSH, CDR2 LQKENI. The V and J ends lost 2 bases and 4 bases respectively, with 11 bases between them. Some clones are missing from TCRdb's copy, which holds only in-frame ones; the method was immunoSEQ multiplex PCR. The sample has about 72,000 clones, 80% to 90% seen once. Points from the study as a whole: Density of T cells in blood, when higher, went with longer overall survival. Turning up in adjacent lung were a median roughly 59 of the top 100 tumor clones. Uninvolved adjacent lung showed higher T cell clonality than tumor. A single tumor region was sequenced, leaving heterogeneity possible.

This chain uses TRBV18 with TRBJ1-4; no reliable D call. Sequencing was performed on peripheral blood, taken before any cancer treatment. The receptor was derived from a female donor of 60 years or more with stage I lung adenocarcinoma. CDR3 amino acids: CASSPVAEFNEKLFF. CDR3 coding DNA: TGTGCCAGCTCACCAGTGGCAGAATTTAATGAAAAACTGTTTTTT.